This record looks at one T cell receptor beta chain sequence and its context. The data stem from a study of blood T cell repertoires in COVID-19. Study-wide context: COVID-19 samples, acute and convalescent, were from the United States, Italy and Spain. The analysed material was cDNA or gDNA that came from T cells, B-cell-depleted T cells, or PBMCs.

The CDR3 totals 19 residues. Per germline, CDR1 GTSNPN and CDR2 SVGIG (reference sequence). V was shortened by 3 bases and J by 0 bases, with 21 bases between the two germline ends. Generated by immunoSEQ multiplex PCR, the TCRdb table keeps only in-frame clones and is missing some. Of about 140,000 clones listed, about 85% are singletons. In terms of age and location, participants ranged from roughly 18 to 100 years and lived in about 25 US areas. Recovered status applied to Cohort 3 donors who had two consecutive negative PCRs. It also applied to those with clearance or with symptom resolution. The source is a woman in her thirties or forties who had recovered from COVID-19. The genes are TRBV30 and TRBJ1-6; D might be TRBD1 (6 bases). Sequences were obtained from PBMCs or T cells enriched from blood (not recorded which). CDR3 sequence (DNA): TGTGCCTGGAGGGCGGACAGCGAGCTGATAGGCTCCTATAATTCACCCCTCCACTTT. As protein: CAWRADSELIGSYNSPLHF.